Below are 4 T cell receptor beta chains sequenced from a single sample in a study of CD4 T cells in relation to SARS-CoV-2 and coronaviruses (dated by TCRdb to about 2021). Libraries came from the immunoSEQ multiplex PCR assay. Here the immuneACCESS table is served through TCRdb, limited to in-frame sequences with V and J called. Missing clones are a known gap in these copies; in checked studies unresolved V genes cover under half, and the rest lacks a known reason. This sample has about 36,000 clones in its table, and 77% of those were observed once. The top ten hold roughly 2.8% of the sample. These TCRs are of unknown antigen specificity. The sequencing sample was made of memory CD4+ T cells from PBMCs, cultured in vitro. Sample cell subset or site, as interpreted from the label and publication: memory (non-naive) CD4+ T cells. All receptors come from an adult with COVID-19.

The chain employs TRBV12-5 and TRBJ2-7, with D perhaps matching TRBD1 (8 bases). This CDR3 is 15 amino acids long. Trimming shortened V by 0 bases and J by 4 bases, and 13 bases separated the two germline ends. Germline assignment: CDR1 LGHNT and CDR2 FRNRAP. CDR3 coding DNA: TGTGCTAGTGGTTTGGTAGAACAGGGGGGGTACGAGCAGTACTTC. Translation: CASGLVEQGGYEQYF.

The CDR3 here is CASSLLDGKNTEAFF. In DNA form, the CDR3 reads TGTGCCAGCAGCTTATTGGACGGGAAGAACACTGAAGCTTTCTTT. The rearrangement links TRBV7-9 to TRBJ1-1; D ambiguous. V lost 2 bases to trimming and J lost 1 base, with 11 bases between them. This CDR3 region has 15 residues. Per the germline V gene, CDR1 is SEHNR and CDR2 is FQNEAQ (reference sequence).

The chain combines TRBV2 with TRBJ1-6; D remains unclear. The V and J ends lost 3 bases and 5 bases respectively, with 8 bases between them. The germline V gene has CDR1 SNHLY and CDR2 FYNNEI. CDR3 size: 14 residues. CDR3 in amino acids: CASSEDRDNSPLHF. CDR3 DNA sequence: TGTGCCAGCAGTGAGGATAGGGATAATTCACCCCTCCACTTT. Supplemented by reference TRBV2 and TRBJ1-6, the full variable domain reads EPEVTQTPSHQVTQMGQEVILRCVPISNHLYFYWYRQILGQKVEFLVSFYNNEISEKSEIFDDQFSVERPDGSNFTLKIRSTKLEDSAMYFCASSEDRDNSPLHFGNGTRLTVT.

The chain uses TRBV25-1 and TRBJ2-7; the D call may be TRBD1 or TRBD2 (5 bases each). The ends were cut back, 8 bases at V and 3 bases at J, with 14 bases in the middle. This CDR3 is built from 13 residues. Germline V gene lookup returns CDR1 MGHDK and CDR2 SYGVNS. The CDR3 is CASGGINFYEQYF. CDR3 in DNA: TGTGCCAGCGGGGGTATCAACTTCTACGAGCAGTACTTC.